This is a list of T cell receptor beta chains from one sample in a study of CXCR3-negative and CXCR3-positive naive CD8 T cells. TCRdb reprocessed the 5' RACE reads, keeping one entry per CDR3 protein, no DNA. The sample includes under 150,000 distinct CDR3 sequences. Sequenced material: naive CXCR3+ CD8+ T cells from blood. The receptors stem from a human donor in good health. Some clones in this sample may be carry-over from other donors' samples. The CDR3 runs from the conserved cysteine through the conserved F or W. Each record gives: J gene, V gene, CDR3 protein.

J gene: TRBJ1-4
V gene: TRBV27
CDR3 protein: CATRPLRDRNEKLFF

J gene: TRBJ1-5
V gene: TRBV12-3/TRBV12-4
CDR3 protein: CASSLHHSNQPQHF

J gene: TRBJ2-3
V gene: TRBV6-5
CDR3 protein: CASSPPWGITDTQYF

J gene: TRBJ1-5
V gene: TRBV7-9
CDR3 protein: CASSSDTRGWNQPQHF

J gene: TRBJ2-2
V gene: TRBV12-3/TRBV12-4
CDR3 protein: CASSLRTGGLTGELFF

J gene: TRBJ2-3
V gene: TRBV29-1
CDR3 protein: CSVEDLPLEADTQYF

J gene: TRBJ1-4
V gene: TRBV29-1
CDR3 protein: CSVGQGTNEKLFF

J gene: TRBJ2-2
V gene: TRBV6-6
CDR3 protein: CASSYVAAEVFF

J gene: TRBJ2-3
V gene: TRBV7-2
CDR3 protein: CASSASPIFSDTQYF

J gene: TRBJ2-3
V gene: TRBV6-2/TRBV6-3
CDR3 protein: CASSQRLAGSQDTQYF

J gene: TRBJ2-5
V gene: TRBV5-5
CDR3 protein: CASSLGTADQETQYF

J gene: TRBJ2-7
V gene: TRBV12-3/TRBV12-4
CDR3 protein: CASSLRVYEQYF

J gene: TRBJ2-1
V gene: TRBV6-2/TRBV6-3
CDR3 protein: CASSYSVLAGGIYNEQFF

J gene: TRBJ1-1
V gene: TRBV7-6
CDR3 protein: CASSHLNTEAFF

J gene: TRBJ2-3
V gene: TRBV7-2
CDR3 protein: CASSLLQRSTDTQYF

J gene: TRBJ2-1
V gene: TRBV5-4
CDR3 protein: CANSLPGGGSYNEQFF

J gene: TRBJ1-1
V gene: TRBV7-9
CDR3 protein: CASSSPQGEMNTEAFF

J gene: TRBJ2-2
V gene: TRBV29-1
CDR3 protein: CSVEDGGYTGELFF

J gene: TRBJ2-7
V gene: TRBV2
CDR3 protein: CASLPPGGSYEQYF

J gene: TRBJ1-2
V gene: TRBV7-8
CDR3 protein: CASRGTGSYGYTF

J gene: TRBJ1-2
V gene: TRBV29-1
CDR3 protein: CSVTSAGTGNYGYTF

J gene: TRBJ1-2
V gene: TRBV10-1
CDR3 protein: CASSPTVGEYYGYTF

J gene: TRBJ2-3
V gene: TRBV7-9
CDR3 protein: CASSFSPLLGQDTDTQYF

J gene: TRBJ2-7
V gene: TRBV5-1
CDR3 protein: CASSLLGQDYEQYF

J gene: TRBJ2-3
V gene: TRBV7-9
CDR3 protein: CASSLPPTDGISTDTQYF

J gene: TRBJ2-1
V gene: TRBV10-1
CDR3 protein: CASSDPGGNEQFF

J gene: TRBJ2-3
V gene: TRBV4-3
CDR3 protein: CASSQDPTSGVGDTQYF

J gene: TRBJ2-2
V gene: TRBV20-1
CDR3 protein: CSAREQATGTGELFF

J gene: TRBJ1-5
V gene: TRBV12-3/TRBV12-4
CDR3 protein: CASSFRSPGSNQPQHF

J gene: TRBJ1-1
V gene: TRBV9
CDR3 protein: CASSQWGGTNTEAFF

J gene: TRBJ1-2
V gene: TRBV6-5
CDR3 protein: CASSKLGVNYGYTF

J gene: TRBJ1-2
V gene: TRBV29-1
CDR3 protein: CSAKPSGGDKGYTF

J gene: TRBJ1-5
V gene: TRBV7-9
CDR3 protein: CASSFDRNQPQHF

J gene: TRBJ2-7
V gene: TRBV7-2
CDR3 protein: CASSPWASGNYYEQYF

J gene: TRBJ1-1
V gene: TRBV29-1
CDR3 protein: CSVGHRGDTEAFF

J gene: TRBJ2-7
V gene: TRBV28
CDR3 protein: CASSRLLAGTGYRIDEQYF

J gene: TRBJ2-1
V gene: TRBV20-1
CDR3 protein: CSARGWGLAGLNSEQFF

J gene: TRBJ1-1
V gene: TRBV23-1
CDR3 protein: CASTGANTEAFF

J gene: TRBJ1-1
V gene: TRBV5-1
CDR3 protein: CASSLVHGTEAFF

J gene: TRBJ2-3
V gene: TRBV9
CDR3 protein: CASSGPRAGAPYF

J gene: TRBJ2-2
V gene: TRBV5-1
CDR3 protein: CASSSPQDRVVTGELFF

J gene: TRBJ2-2
V gene: TRBV12-3/TRBV12-4
CDR3 protein: CASRVLRDRYGELFF

J gene: TRBJ2-7
V gene: TRBV20-1
CDR3 protein: CSARPLAGVLYEQYF

J gene: TRBJ2-3
V gene: TRBV5-1
CDR3 protein: CASSHRLAGGADTQYF

J gene: TRBJ2-1
V gene: TRBV27
CDR3 protein: CASSPAPTGHNEQFF

J gene: TRBJ1-1
V gene: TRBV7-6
CDR3 protein: CASSLLQGERTEAFF

J gene: TRBJ1-4
V gene: TRBV7-9
CDR3 protein: CASSSPETGRSDEKLFF

J gene: TRBJ2-1
V gene: TRBV12-3/TRBV12-4
CDR3 protein: CASSPPGSMIHNNEQFF

J gene: TRBJ1-2
V gene: TRBV6-2/TRBV6-3
CDR3 protein: CASSYGSVGNGYTF

J gene: TRBJ1-4
V gene: TRBV7-2
CDR3 protein: CASSFRATNEKLFF

J gene: TRBJ2-7
V gene: TRBV20-1
CDR3 protein: CSARDLSEAFYEQYF

J gene: TRBJ2-7
V gene: TRBV4-1
CDR3 protein: CASSQKKGSSYEQYF

J gene: TRBJ2-1
V gene: TRBV7-9
CDR3 protein: CASTNHGRDLPEQFF

J gene: TRBJ2-7
V gene: TRBV7-9
CDR3 protein: CASSSPEGGWLEQYF

J gene: TRBJ2-7
V gene: TRBV10-2
CDR3 protein: CASSTGGASEQYF

J gene: TRBJ2-7
V gene: TRBV29-1
CDR3 protein: CSVEDPRTSYEQYF

J gene: TRBJ2-7
V gene: TRBV19
CDR3 protein: CASSSDRVLMYEQYF

J gene: TRBJ1-1
V gene: TRBV30
CDR3 protein: CAWGTVRGPEAFF

J gene: TRBJ2-1
V gene: TRBV3-1
CDR3 protein: CASSPSEREGNEQFF